The 3 T cell receptor beta chains below come from one sample, sequenced in a study of blood T cell repertoires in COVID-19. The data were produced by immunoSEQ multiplex PCR, yet TCRdb's version contains in-frame clones alone and is incomplete. The sample shows hundreds of thousands of clones, 88% of them seen only once. Specimen: PBMCs or T cells enriched from blood (not recorded which). These receptors were obtained from a woman aged 40 to 50 with acute COVID-19.

This clone was seen only once. The chain recombines TRBV6-1 with TRBJ2-3; 12 bases fit TRBD2. This CDR3 region has 17 residues. Germline CDR1 and CDR2: MNHNS and SASEGT. After removal of 4 bases from V and 4 bases from J, the junction contained 9 bases not matched to a gene. The CDR3 DNA reads TGTGCCAGCAGTGGGCCACGGACTAGCGGGGCGGCAGATACGCAGTATTTT. This encodes CASSGPRTSGAADTQYF.

Regarding this clone: Other DNA sequences of this sample code for an identical CDR3. The chain links TRBV7-9 to TRBJ1-5; TRBD1 matches at 7 bases. There are 13 residues in the CDR3. Looked up from germline, CDR1 is SEHNR and CDR2 is FQNEAQ (reference sequence). With V trimmed by 5 bases and J by 5 bases, 3 bases remained unmatched. The CDR3 DNA sequence: TGTGCCAGCAGCCGGCAGGGGGATCAGCCCCAGCATTTT. Translation: CASSRQGDQPQHF.

This chain joins TRBV6-4 and TRBJ2-1; 8 bases agree with TRBD1. CDR1 is MRHNA, CDR2 SNTAGT, per germline. The CDR3 consists of 15 residues. Trimming at V came to 7 bases and at J to 1 base, leaving 6 bases not matched to a gene. CDR3 coding DNA: TGTGCCAGCATCCCCCGGGACAGGTCCTACAATGAGCAGTTCTTC. As protein: CASIPRDRSYNEQFF.